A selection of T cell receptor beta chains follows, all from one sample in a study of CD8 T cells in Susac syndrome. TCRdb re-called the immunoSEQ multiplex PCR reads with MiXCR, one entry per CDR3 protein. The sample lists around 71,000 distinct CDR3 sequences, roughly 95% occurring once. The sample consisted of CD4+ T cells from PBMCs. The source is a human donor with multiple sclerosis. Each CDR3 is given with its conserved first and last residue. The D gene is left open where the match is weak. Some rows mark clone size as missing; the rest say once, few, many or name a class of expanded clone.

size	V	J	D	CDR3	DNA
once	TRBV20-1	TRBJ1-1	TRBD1	CSARDRSEAFF	TGCAGTGCTAGGGACAGGAGTGAAGCTTTCTTT
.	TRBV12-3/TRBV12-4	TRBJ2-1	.	CASSPRLARRNEQFF	TGTGCCAGCAGTCCCCGTTTAGCTCGGCGAAATGAGCAGTTCTTC
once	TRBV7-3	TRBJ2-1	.	CASSSDSAYNEQFF	TGTGCCAGCAGCTCGGACTCGGCCTACAATGAGCAGTTCTTC
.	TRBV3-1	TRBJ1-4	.	CASSQSGLLFF	TGTGCCAGCAGCCAATCGGGACTCCTGTTTTTT
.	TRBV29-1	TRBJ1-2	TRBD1	CSVELPGQGAGGYTF	TGCAGCGTTGAACTTCCGGGACAGGGGGCGGGTGGCTACACCTTC
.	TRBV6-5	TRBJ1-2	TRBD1	CASSYLPGTVNYGYTF	TGTGCCAGCAGTTACTTACCCGGGACAGTTAACTATGGCTACACCTTC
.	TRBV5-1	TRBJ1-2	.	CASSLRTGGNYGYTF	TGCGCCAGCAGCTTAAGGACTGGGGGGAACTATGGCTACACCTTC
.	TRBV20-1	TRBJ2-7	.	CSALTPPPYEQYF	TGCAGTGCTTTGACTCCCCCTCCTTACGAGCAGTACTTC
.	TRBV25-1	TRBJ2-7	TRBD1	CASRTGTVPYEQYF	TGTGCCAGCCGTACCGGGACAGTCCCCTACGAGCAGTACTTC
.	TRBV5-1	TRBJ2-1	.	CASSLGAGRYNEQFF	TGCGCCAGCAGCTTAGGGGCAGGCCGTTACAATGAGCAGTTCTTC
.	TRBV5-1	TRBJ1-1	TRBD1	CASSAGQGGLKAFF	TGCGCCAGCAGCGCCGGACAGGGGGGCTTGAAAGCTTTCTTT
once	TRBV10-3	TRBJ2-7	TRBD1	CAISERGQAYEQYF	TGTGCCATCAGTGAGCGGGGACAGGCCTACGAGCAGTACTTC
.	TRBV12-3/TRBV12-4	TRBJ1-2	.	CASSFGAGVEIYTF	TGTGCCAGCAGTTTCGGGGCAGGAGTGGAAATTTACACCTTC
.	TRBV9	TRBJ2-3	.	CASSPPSPSTDTQYF	TGTGCCAGCAGCCCCCCCTCGCCTAGCACAGATACGCAGTATTTT
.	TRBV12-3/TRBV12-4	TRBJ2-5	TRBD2	CASRSGASGATQYF	TGTGCCAGCAGGTCCGGGGCTAGCGGGGCGACCCAGTACTTC
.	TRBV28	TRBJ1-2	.	CAITSRPVSYGYTF	TGTGCCATCACCTCCCGGCCGGTTTCCTATGGCTACACCTTC
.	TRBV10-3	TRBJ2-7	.	CAISELGGGGSSYEQYF	TGTGCCATCAGTGAGTTAGGGGGGGGCGGTTCGTCCTACGAGCAGTACTTC
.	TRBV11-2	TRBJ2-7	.	CASTPWEGAYEQYF	TGTGCCAGCACCCCGTGGGAAGGGGCCTACGAGCAGTACTTC
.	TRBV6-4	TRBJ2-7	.	CASRPDREQYF	TGTGCCAGCAGACCGGACAGAGAGCAGTACTTC
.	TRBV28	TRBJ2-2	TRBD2	CASLTSGEFGELFF	TGTGCCAGCCTGACTAGCGGGGAATTCGGGGAGCTGTTTTTT
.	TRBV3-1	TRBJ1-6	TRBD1	CASSQGDRGNSPLHF	TGTGCCAGCAGCCAAGGGGACAGGGGGAATTCACCCCTCCACTTT
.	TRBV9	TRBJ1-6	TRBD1	CASSGTGTGGVSPLHF	TGTGCCAGCAGCGGAACCGGGACAGGGGGCGTATCACCCCTCCACTTT
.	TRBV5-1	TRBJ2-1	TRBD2	CASTLSGGAVEQFF	TGCGCCAGCACCCTTAGCGGGGGGGCCGTCGAGCAGTTCTTC
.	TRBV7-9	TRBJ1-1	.	CASSLVWTPSNTEAFF	TGTGCCAGCAGCTTAGTGTGGACACCCTCGAACACTGAAGCTTTCTTT
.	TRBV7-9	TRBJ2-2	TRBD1	CASSVRQGTGELFF	TGTGCCAGCAGCGTCCGACAGGGAACCGGGGAGCTGTTTTTT
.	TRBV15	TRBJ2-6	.	CATSRDREAGANVLTF	TGTGCCACCAGCAGAGACAGGGAAGCTGGGGCCAACGTCCTGACTTTC